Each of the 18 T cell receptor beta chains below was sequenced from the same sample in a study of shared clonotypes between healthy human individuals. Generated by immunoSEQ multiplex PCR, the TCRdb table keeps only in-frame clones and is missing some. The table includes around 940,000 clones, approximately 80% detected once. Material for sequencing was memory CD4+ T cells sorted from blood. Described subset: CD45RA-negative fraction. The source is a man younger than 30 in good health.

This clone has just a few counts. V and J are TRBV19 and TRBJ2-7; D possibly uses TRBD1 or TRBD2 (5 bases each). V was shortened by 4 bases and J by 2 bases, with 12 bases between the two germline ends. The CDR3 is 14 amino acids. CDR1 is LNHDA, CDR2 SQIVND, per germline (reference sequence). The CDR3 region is CASSTIGTTYEQYF. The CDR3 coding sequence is TGTGCCAGTAGTACGATCGGGACCACCTACGAGCAGTACTTC.

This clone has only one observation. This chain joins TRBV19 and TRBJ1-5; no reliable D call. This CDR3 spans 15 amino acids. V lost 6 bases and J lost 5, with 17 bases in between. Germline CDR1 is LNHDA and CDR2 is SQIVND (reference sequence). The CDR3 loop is CASSDISLRDQPQHF. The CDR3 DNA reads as TGTGCCAGTAGCGACATCTCGTTACGAGATCAGCCCCAGCATTTT.

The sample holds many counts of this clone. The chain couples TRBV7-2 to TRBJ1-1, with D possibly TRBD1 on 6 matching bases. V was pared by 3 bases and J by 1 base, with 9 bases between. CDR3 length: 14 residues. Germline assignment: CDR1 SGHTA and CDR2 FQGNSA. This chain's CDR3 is CASSLLQGNTEAFF. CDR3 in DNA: TGTGCCAGCAGCTTGTTACAGGGGAACACTGAAGCTTTCTTT.

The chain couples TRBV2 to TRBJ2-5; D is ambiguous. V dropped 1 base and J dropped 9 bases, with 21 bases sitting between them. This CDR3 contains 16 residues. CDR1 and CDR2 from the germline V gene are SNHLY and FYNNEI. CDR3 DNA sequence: TGTGCCAGCAGTGAAGTCCTCGGCCCTTTGGGTCGGGCCCAGTACTTC. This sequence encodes CASSEVLGPLGRAQYF.

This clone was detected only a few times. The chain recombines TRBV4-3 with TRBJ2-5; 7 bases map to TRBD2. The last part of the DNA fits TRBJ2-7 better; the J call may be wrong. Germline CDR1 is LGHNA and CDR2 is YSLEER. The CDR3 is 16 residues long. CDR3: CASSQRDEASGYEQYF. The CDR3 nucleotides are TGCGCCAGCAGCCAAAGGGATGAGGCTAGCGGATACGAGCAGTACTTC.

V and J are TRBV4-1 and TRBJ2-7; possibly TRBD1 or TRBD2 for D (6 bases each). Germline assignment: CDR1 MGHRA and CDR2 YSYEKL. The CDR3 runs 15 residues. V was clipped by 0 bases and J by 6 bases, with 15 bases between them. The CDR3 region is CASSQEGGRVGEQYF. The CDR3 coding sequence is TGCGCCAGCAGCCAAGAGGGGGGCAGGGTTGGCGAGCAGTACTTC.

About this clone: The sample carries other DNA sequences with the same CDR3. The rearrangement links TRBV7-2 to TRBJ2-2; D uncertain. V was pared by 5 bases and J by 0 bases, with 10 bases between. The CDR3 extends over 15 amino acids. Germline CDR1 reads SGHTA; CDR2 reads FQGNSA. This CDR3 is CASSLRRANTGELFF. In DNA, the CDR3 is TGTGCCAGCAGCCTTCGAAGGGCGAACACCGGGGAGCTGTTTTTT.

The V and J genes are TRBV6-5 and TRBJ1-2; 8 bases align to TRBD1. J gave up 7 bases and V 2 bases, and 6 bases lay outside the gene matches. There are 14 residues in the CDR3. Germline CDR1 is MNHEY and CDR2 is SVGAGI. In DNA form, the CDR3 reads TGTGCCAGCAGTTACGGGAGGACAGGGTTTGGCTACACCTTC. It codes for CASSYGRTGFGYTF.

The CDR3 reads CASSLVLGQGNEKLFF. Written as DNA, the CDR3 is TGTGCCAGCAGCTTAGTGCTGGGACAGGGAAACGAAAAACTGTTTTTT. The V call is TRBV7-9, the J call TRBJ1-4; TRBD1 matches 9 bases. This CDR3 comprises 16 residues. Germline V gene data show CDR1 as SEHNR and CDR2 as FQNEAQ (reference sequence). V shed 1 base and J 8 bases; nucleotides not matched to a gene: 8.

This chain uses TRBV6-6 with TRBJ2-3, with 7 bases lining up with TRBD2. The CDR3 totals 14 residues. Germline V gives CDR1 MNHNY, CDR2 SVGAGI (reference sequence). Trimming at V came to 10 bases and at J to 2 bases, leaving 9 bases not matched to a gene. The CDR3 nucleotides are TGTGCCACCCAATGGGGGGGGAACACAGATACGCAGTATTTT. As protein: CATQWGGNTDTQYF.

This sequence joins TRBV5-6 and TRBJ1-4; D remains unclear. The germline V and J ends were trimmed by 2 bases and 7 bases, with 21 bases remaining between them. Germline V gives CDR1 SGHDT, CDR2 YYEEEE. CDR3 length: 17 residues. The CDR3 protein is CASSLIVTADPIEKLFF. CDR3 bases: TGTGCCAGCAGCTTAATAGTCACCGCGGATCCTATTGAAAAACTGTTTTTT.

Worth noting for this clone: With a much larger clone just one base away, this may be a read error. The CDR3 region has the DNA TGTGCCAGCAGCTATGGACAGACAAACTACGAGCAGCACTTC. Amino acid sequence: CASSYGQTNYEQHF. The rearrangement links TRBV11-2 to TRBJ2-7, with D possibly being TRBD1 (6 bases). The CDR3 runs 14 residues. Germline CDR1 SGHAT, CDR2 FQNNGV.

The CDR3: CASSIVSTTGELFF. The CDR3 DNA reads TGTGCCAGTAGTATAGTCAGCACCACCGGGGAGCTGTTTTTT. V usage is TRBV19 and J usage is TRBJ2-2; D is unresolved. This CDR3 contains 14 residues. Germline CDR1 LNHDA, CDR2 SQIVND (reference sequence). With 1 base removed from V and 4 bases from J, the gap between germline ends came to 7 bases.

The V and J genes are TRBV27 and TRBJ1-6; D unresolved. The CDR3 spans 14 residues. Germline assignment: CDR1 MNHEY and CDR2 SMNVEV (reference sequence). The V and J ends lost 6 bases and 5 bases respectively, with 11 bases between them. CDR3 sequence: CASSGLTHNSPLHF. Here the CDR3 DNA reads TGTGCCAGCAGCGGACTCACCCATAATTCACCCCTCCACTTT.

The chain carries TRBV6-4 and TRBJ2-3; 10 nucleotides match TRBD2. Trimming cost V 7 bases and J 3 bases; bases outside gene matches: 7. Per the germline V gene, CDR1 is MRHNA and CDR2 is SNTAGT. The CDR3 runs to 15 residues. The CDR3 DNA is TGTGCCAGCAAAGAGCGGGGGGGTGAGACAGATACGCAGTATTTT. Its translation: CASKERGGETDTQYF.

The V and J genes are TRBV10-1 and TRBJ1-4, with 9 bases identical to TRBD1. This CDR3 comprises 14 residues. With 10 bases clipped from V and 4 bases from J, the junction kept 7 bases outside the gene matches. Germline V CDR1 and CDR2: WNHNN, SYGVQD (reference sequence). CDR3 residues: CAIEPGQGNEKLFF. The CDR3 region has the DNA TGCGCCATCGAACCGGGACAGGGTAATGAAAAACTGTTTTTT.

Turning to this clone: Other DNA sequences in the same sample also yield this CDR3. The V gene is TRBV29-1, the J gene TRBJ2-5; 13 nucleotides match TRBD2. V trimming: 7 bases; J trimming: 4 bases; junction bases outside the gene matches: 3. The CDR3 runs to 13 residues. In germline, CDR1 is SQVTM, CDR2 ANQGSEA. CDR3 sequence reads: CSERLAGGETQYF. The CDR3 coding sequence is TGCAGCGAGAGACTAGCGGGGGGAGAGACCCAGTACTTC. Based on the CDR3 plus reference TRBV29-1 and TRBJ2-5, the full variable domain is SAVISQKPSRDICQRGTSLTIQCQVDSQVTMMFWYRQQPGQSLTLIATANQGSEATYESGFVIDKFPISRPNLTFSTLTVSNMSPEDSSIYLCSERLAGGETQYFGPGTRLLVL.

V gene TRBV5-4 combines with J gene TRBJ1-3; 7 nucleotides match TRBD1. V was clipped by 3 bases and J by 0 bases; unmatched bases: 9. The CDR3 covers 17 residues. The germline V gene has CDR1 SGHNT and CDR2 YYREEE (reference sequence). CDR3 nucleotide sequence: TGTGCCAGCAGCTCGAGACAGGGAGGTAACTCTGGAAACACCATATATTTT. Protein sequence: CASSSRQGGNSGNTIYF.